The 13 T cell receptor beta chains reported below all come from one sample, sequenced in a study of control samples from healthy donors and cancer patients. Here immunoSEQ multiplex PCR was the method, and the copy in TCRdb shows in-frame clones only, minus some. This sample has 73,000 or so clones; about 88% occur once, and the top ten carry 4%. The sequenced sample was blood. The receptors were sampled from a woman in her forties or fifties in good health.

The chain couples TRBV5-1 to TRBJ2-7; 8 bases agree with TRBD1. V was pared by 3 bases and J by 1 base, with 12 bases of the junction left unmatched. Germline lookup yields CDR1 SGHRS and CDR2 YFSETQ. The CDR3 has 17 amino acids. The CDR3 DNA sequence: TGCGCCAGCAGCTCCAACGGACAGGGCAGTTTATCCTACGAGCAGTACTTC. Translation gives CASSSNGQGSLSYEQYF.

The chain recombines TRBV27 with TRBJ1-1; no reliable D call. V lost 4 bases and J lost 1, with 10 bases in between. The length of the CDR3 is 14 residues. Per the germline V gene, CDR1 is MNHEY and CDR2 is SMNVEV (reference sequence). The CDR3 region is CASSSVGKNTEAFF. The CDR3 DNA is TGTGCCAGCAGTTCTGTCGGGAAGAACACTGAAGCTTTCTTT.

This clone was detected only once. The chain couples TRBV19 to TRBJ2-2, with D perhaps TRBD1 or TRBD2 (5 bases each). Deletions cut 3 bases from V and 4 bases from J, with 9 bases between. This CDR3 region has 14 residues. Germline V gene sequence: CDR1 LNHDA, CDR2 SQIVND (reference sequence). The CDR3, as DNA: TGTGCCAGTAGTATCTCTGGGGGCACCGGGGAGCTGTTTTTT. This codes for CASSISGGTGELFF. Variable domain in full (rest from reference TRBV19 and TRBJ2-2): DGGITQSPKYLFRKEGQNVTLSCEQNLNHDAMYWYRQDPGQGLRLIYYSQIVNDFQKGDIAEGYSVSREKKESFPLTVTSAQKNPTAFYLCASSISGGTGELFFGEGSRLTVL.

The V gene is TRBV29-1, the J gene TRBJ1-5; D is possibly TRBD1 (5 bases). Trimming shortened V by 1 base and J by 5 bases, and 15 bases separated the two germline ends. This CDR3 is 15 amino acids long. From germline, CDR1 is SQVTM and CDR2 ANQGSEA. The CDR3 spells CSVEGSGGADQPQHF. The DNA of the CDR3 is TGCAGCGTTGAAGGGAGCGGAGGGGCAGATCAGCCCCAGCATTTT.

The chain couples TRBV5-5 to TRBJ2-1; D is unresolved. V lost 4 bases, J lost 6 bases, and 20 bases lay in between. CDR3 length equals 16 residues. Looked up from germline, CDR1 is SGHKS and CDR2 is YYEKEE (reference sequence). This CDR3 reads CASSPSPFDQRNEQFF. DNA for the CDR3: TGTGCCAGCAGCCCCTCCCCCTTTGACCAGCGCAATGAGCAGTTCTTC. Variable domain in full (rest from reference TRBV5-5 and TRBJ2-1): DAGVTQSPTHLIKTRGQQVTLRCSPISGHKSVSWYQQVLGQGPQFIFQYYEKEERGRGNFPDRFSARQFPNYSSELNVNALLLGDSALYLCASSPSPFDQRNEQFFGPGTRLTVL.

The chain has TRBV7-6 and TRBJ2-5; TRBD2 matches at 12 bases. Unmatched junction bases numbered 3, after V lost 5 bases and J lost 2 bases. The V gene's germline CDR1 is SGHVS and CDR2 FNYEAQ. The CDR3 contains 15 residues. This CDR3 is CASSIGTSGQETQYF. The CDR3 DNA reads TGTGCCAGCAGCATTGGGACTAGCGGGCAAGAGACCCAGTACTTC.

V usage is TRBV7-2 and J usage is TRBJ2-2; D could derive from TRBD1 or TRBD2 (7 bases each). The CDR3 length is 15 residues. Looked up from germline, CDR1 is SGHTA and CDR2 is FQGNSA. The V end was cut by 2 bases, the J end by 4 bases, with 11 bases between. CDR3 DNA: TGTGCCAGCAGCTTAACCAGGGGGGGCACCGGGGAGCTGTTTTTT. As protein: CASSLTRGGTGELFF.

The chain uses TRBV28 and TRBJ1-6; TRBD1 matches at 9 bases. From germline, CDR1 is MDHEN and CDR2 SYDVKM. There are 14 residues in the CDR3. With 3 bases clipped from V and 10 bases from J, the junction kept 4 bases outside the gene matches. CDR3 amino acids: CASSFGTGQSPLHF. The DNA of the CDR3 is TGTGCCAGCAGTTTTGGGACAGGGCAATCACCCCTCCACTTT.

V gene TRBV2 combines with J gene TRBJ1-3; the D gene is possibly TRBD1 (5 bases). Deletions cut 6 bases from V and 2 bases from J, with 11 bases between. The CDR3 has 14 amino acids. Germline-derived CDR1 and CDR2 are SNHLY and FYNNEI. CDR3 protein: CASSWGGPGNTIYF. The CDR3, as DNA: TGTGCCAGCAGCTGGGGGGGTCCTGGAAACACCATATATTTT.

The rearrangement links TRBV5-1 to TRBJ2-1; 8 bases agree with TRBD2. Germline-derived CDR1 and CDR2 are SGHRS and YFSETQ. This CDR3 region has 16 residues. The ends lost 4 bases at V and 3 bases at J; junction bases unmatched: 9. CDR3 DNA: TGCGCCAGCAGCCCCGCTGGGACTAGTGACTACAATGAGCAGTTCTTC. It codes for CASSPAGTSDYNEQFF.

The V gene is TRBV6-1, the J gene TRBJ1-5; a possible D gene is TRBD1 (5 bases). Looked up from germline, CDR1 is MNHNS and CDR2 is SASEGT. Trimming left V 1 base short and J 5 bases short, with 9 bases between. This CDR3 contains 14 residues. The CDR3 here is CASSEVAGHQPQHF. The CDR3 DNA reads TGTGCCAGCAGTGAAGTTGCAGGGCATCAGCCCCAGCATTTT.

The chain links TRBV5-1 to TRBJ2-5; D assignment may be TRBD1 or TRBD2 (5 bases each). V was cut by 0 bases and J by 3 bases, with 15 bases left in between. This CDR3 has 16 amino acids. Germline loops: CDR1 SGHRS, CDR2 YFSETQ. CDR3 in DNA: TGCGCCAGCAGCTTGGAAAGACGGGGCTTAAAAGAGACCCAGTACTTC. It encodes CASSLERRGLKETQYF.

This CDR3 reads CASGLRDRDEKLFF. The CDR3, as DNA: TGTGCCAGCGGTCTAAGAGACAGGGATGAAAAACTGTTTTTT. The chain combines TRBV7-9 with TRBJ1-4; 7 bases are a match to TRBD1. Germline loops: CDR1 SEHNR, CDR2 FQNEAQ (reference sequence). The CDR3 length is 14 residues. After removal of 8 bases from V and 6 bases from J, the junction contained 9 bases not matched to a gene. Complete variable domain (other parts from reference TRBV7-9 and TRBJ1-4): DTGVSQNPRHKITKRGQNVTFRCDPISEHNRLYWYRQTLGQGPEFLTYFQNEAQLEKSRLLSDRFSAERPKGSFSTLEIQRTEQGDSAMYLCASGLRDRDEKLFFGSGTQLSVL.